This T cell receptor beta chain stems from a study of blood T cell repertoires in COVID-19. Study details: Acute-phase and convalescent COVID-19 samples originated in the United States, Italy and Spain. PBMCs, B-cell-depleted T cells, or T cells were the source of the cDNA or gDNA that made up the material.

Assay: immunoSEQ multiplex PCR; the TCRdb copy retains only in-frame clones and omits some. Among about 180,000 clones listed, approximately 86% were seen once. The CDR3 totals 16 residues. Trimming at V came to 4 bases and at J to 2 bases, leaving 7 bases not matched to a gene. CDR1 MNHNY and CDR2 SVGAGI come from the germline V gene (reference sequence). Source material: peripheral blood. This chain uses TRBV6-6 with TRBJ2-5; 10 nucleotides line up with TRBD2. The receptor was derived from a man aged 50 or older with active or convalescent COVID-19. CDR3 nucleotides: TGTGCCAGCAGTTTCCTCGGGACTAGCGATCAAGAGACCCAGTACTTC. Its translation: CASSFLGTSDQETQYF.